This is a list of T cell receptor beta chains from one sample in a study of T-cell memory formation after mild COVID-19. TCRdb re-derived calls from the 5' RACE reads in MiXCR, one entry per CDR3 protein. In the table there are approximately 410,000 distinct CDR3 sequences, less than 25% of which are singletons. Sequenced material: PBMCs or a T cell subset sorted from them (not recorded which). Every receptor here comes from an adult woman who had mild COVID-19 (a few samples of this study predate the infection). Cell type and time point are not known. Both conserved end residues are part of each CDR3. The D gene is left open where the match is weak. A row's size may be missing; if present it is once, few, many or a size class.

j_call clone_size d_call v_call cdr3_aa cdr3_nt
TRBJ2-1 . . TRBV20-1 CSARDQYRVARMEEFF TGCAGTGCTAGAGATCAGTACAGGGTCGCCCGCATGGAAGAGTTCTTC
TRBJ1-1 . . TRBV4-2 CASSQHRQVNTEAFF TGTGCCAGCAGCCAACACCGTCAGGTGAACACTGAAGCTTTCTTT
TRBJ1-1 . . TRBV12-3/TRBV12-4 CASSPGGGVSGTEAFF TGTGCCAGCAGCCCGGGAGGGGGAGTCTCTGGCACTGAAGCTTTCTTT
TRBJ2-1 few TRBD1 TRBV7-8 CASSSNRGSYNEQFF TGTGCCAGCAGCAGTAACAGGGGGTCGTACAATGAGCAGTTCTTC
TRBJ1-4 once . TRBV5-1 CASSRGGANEKLFF TGCGCCAGCAGCCGGGGGGGTGCTAATGAAAAACTGTTTTTT
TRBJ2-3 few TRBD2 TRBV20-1 CSARVAGGLRTDTQYF TGCAGTGCTAGGGTAGCGGGAGGGCTCCGCACAGATACGCAGTATTTT
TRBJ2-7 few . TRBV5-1 CASSLVGTFPYEQYF TGCGCCAGCAGCTTGGTAGGAACCTTCCCCTACGAGCAGTACTTC
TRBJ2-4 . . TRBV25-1 CASSEPGVQNIQYF TGTGCCAGCAGTGAACCAGGGGTGCAAAACATTCAGTACTTC
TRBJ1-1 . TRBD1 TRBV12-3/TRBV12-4 CASSERTGGNTEAFF TGTGCCAGCAGTGAAAGGACAGGGGGCAACACTGAAGCTTTCTTT
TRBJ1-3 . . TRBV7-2 CASSLSRARTGNTIYF TGTGCCAGCAGCTTATCCAGGGCTAGGACTGGAAACACCATATATTTT
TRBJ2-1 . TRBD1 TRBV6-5 CATSGTGDYNEQFF TGTGCCACCTCGGGGACAGGGGACTACAATGAGCAGTTCTTC
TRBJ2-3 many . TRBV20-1 CSAPPTGSSRTDTQYF TGCAGTGCCCCCCCGACGGGAAGCTCGCGCACAGATACGCAGTATTTT
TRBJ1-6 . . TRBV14 CASSARGVNSPLHF TGTGCCAGCAGCGCACGAGGGGTCAATTCACCCCTCCACTTT
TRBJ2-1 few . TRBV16 CASSQRGYNEQFF TGTGCCAGCAGCCAAAGGGGGTACAATGAGCAGTTCTTC
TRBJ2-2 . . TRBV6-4 CASSDSSIGELFF TGTGCCAGCAGTGACTCGAGTATCGGGGAGCTGTTTTTT
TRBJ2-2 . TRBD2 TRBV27 CASKDKLAGGYTGELFF TGTGCCAGCAAAGATAAGCTAGCGGGAGGGTACACCGGGGAGCTGTTTTTT
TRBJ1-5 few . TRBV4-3 CASSQDDYSNQPQHF TGCGCCAGCAGCCAAGATGATTATAGCAATCAGCCCCAGCATTTT
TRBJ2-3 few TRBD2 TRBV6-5 CASSRAGSLRTDTQYF TGTGCCAGCAGTCGAGCGGGGTCCCTTCGCACAGATACGCAGTATTTT
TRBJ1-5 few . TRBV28 CASSLSDRKFQPQHF TGTGCCAGCAGTTTATCTGACCGCAAGTTCCAGCCCCAGCATTTT
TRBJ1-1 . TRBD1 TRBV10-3 CASRQGGMNTEAFF TGTGCCTCCCGACAGGGAGGGATGAACACTGAAGCTTTCTTT
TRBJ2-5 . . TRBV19 CASSSRRIQETQYF TGTGCCAGTAGCTCCCGCCGTATACAAGAGACCCAGTACTTC
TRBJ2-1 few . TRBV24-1 CATSDSGGNEQFF TGTGCCACCAGTGATTCCGGGGGCAATGAGCAGTTCTTC
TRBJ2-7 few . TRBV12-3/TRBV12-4 CASSLVGVGGEQYF TGTGCCAGCAGTTTAGTGGGGGTCGGGGGCGAGCAGTACTTC
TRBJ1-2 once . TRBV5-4 CASSSSYYGYTF TGTGCCAGCAGCTCCTCTTACTATGGCTACACCTTC
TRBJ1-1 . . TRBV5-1 CASSLGELNTEAFF TGCGCCAGCAGCTTGGGGGAGCTGAACACTGAAGCTTTCTTT
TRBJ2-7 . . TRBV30 CAWGRTGYEQYF TGTGCCTGGGGCCGTACCGGCTACGAGCAGTACTTC
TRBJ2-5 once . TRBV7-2 CASSFTRQETQYF TGTGCCAGCAGCTTTACGCGTCAAGAGACCCAGTACTTC
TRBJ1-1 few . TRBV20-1 CSASQGRDTEAFF TGCAGTGCTAGCCAAGGACGGGACACTGAAGCTTTCTTT